This T cell receptor beta chain stems from a study of T-cell memory formation after mild COVID-19. In the study overall: TCR clusters largely stayed donor specific.

General study points: Some clones that responded turned up in pre-infection memory, which suggests that cross-reactive memory joined in. Among clones contracting day 15 to 85, CD4/CD8 was balanced, whereas later expanders leaned CD4+.

This clonotype was observed a few times. Its antigen is unidentified. Germline CDR1 MNHEY, CDR2 SVGEGT. Trimming took off 6 bases at V and 4 bases at J, with 13 bases between the two ends. The CDR3 has 14 residues. TCRdb independently ran MiXCR on the 5' RACE reads; one entry per CDR3 protein. The table records 250,000 to 300,000 distinct CDR3 sequences, roughly 17% of them present only once. Sequencing was performed on PBMCs or a T cell subset sorted from them (not recorded which). The clonotype was recovered from a man aged 18 to 29 who had mild COVID-19 (a few samples of this study predate the infection). Cell type and time point are not known. The chain links TRBV6-2 or TRBV6-3 to TRBJ1-3, with D unclear. Here the CDR3 reads CASSDRLGGNTIYF. The CDR3 nucleotides are TGTGCCAGCAGCGACCGCCTCGGGGGAAACACCATATATTTT.